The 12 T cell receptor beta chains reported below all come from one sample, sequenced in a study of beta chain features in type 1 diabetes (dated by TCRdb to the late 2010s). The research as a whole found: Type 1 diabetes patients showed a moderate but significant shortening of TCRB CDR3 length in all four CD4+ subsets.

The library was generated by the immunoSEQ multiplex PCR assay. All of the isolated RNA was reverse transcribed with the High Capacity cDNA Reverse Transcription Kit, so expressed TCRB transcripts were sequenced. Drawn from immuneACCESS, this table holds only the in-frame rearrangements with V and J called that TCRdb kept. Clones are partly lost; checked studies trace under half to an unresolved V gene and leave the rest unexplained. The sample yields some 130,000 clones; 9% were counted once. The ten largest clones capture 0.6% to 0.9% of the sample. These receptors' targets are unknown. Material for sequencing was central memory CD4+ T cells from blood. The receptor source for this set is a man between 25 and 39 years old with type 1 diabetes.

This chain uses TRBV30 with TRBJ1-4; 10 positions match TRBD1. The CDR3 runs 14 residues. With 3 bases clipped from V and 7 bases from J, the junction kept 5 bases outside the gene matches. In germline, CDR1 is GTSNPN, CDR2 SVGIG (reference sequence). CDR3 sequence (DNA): TGTGCCTGGAGCCTGACAGGGGGCCGTGAAAAACTGTTTTTT. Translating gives CAWSLTGGREKLFF.

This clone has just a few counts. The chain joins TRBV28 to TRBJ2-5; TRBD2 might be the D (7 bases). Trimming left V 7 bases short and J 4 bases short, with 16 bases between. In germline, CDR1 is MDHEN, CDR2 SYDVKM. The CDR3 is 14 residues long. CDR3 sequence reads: CASTGGQGIETQYF. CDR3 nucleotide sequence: TGTGCCAGCACCGGGGGGCAGGGCATAGAGACCCAGTACTTC. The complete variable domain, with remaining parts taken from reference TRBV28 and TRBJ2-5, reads DVKVTQSSRYLVKRTGEKVFLECVQDMDHENMFWYRQDPGLGLRLIYFSYDVKMKEKGDIPEGYSVSREKKERFSLILESASTNQTSMYLCASTGGQGIETQYFGPGTRLLVL.

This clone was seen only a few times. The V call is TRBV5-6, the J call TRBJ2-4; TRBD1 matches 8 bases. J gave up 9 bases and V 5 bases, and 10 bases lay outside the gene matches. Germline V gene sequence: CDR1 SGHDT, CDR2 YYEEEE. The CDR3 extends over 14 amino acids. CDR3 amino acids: CASRMTGESGIQYF. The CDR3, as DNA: TGTGCCAGCAGGATGACAGGGGAGTCGGGCATTCAGTACTTC.

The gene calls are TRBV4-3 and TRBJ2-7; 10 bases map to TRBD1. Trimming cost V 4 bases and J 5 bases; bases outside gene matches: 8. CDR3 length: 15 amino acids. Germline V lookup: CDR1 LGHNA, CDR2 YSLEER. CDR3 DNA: TGCGCCAGCAGCCGCCGGGGAGGGACAGGGGACGAGCAGTACTTC. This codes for CASSRRGGTGDEQYF.

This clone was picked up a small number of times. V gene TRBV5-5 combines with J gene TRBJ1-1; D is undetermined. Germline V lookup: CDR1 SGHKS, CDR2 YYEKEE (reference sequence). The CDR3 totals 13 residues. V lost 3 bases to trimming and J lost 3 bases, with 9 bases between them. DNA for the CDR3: TGTGCCAGCAGCTGGAGCGAGGACACTGAAGCTTTCTTT. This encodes CASSWSEDTEAFF.

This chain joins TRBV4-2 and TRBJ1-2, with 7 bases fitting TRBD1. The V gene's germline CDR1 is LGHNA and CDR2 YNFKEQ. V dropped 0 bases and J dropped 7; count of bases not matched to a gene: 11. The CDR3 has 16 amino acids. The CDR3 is CASSQDPDRVLSGYTF. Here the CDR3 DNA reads TGTGCCAGCAGCCAAGATCCCGACAGGGTGTTAAGTGGCTACACCTTC.

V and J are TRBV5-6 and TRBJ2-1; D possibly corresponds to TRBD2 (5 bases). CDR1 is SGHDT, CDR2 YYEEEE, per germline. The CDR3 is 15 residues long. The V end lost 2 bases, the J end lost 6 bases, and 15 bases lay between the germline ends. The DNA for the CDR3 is TGTGCCAGCAGCTTTTCTCCGGGGAAGGGCAATGAGCAGTTCTTC. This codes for CASSFSPGKGNEQFF. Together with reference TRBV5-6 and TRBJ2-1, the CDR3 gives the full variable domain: DAGVTQSPTHLIKTRGQQVTLRCSPKSGHDTVSWYQQALGQGPQFIFQYYEEEERQRGNFPDRFSGHQFPNYSSELNVNALLLGDSALYLCASSFSPGKGNEQFFGPGTRLTVL.

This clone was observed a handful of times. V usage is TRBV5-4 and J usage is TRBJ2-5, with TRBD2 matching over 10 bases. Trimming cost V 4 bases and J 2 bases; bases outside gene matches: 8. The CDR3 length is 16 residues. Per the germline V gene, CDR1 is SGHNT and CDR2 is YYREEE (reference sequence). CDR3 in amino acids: CASSPPAAGGQETQYF. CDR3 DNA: TGTGCCAGCAGCCCTCCGGCAGCGGGGGGGCAAGAGACCCAGTACTTC.

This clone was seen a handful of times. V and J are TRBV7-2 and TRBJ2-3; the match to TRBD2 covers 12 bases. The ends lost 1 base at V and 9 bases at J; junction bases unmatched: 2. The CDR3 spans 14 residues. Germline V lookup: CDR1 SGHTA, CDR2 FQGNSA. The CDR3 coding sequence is TGTGCCAGCAGCTTAGAACTAGCGGGGGGAACGCAGTATTTT. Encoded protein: CASSLELAGGTQYF. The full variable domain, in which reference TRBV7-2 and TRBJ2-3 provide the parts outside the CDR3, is GAGVSQSPSNKVTEKGKDVELRCDPISGHTALYWYRQSLGQGLEFLIYFQGNSAPDKSGLPSDRFSAERTGGSVSTLTIQRTQQEDSAVYLCASSLELAGGTQYFGPGTRLTVL.

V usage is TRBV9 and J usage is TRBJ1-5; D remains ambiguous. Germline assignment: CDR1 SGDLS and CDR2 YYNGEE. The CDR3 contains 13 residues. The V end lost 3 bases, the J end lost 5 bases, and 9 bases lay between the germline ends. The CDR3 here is CASSARGDQPQHF. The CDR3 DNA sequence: TGTGCCAGCAGCGCTCGGGGAGATCAGCCCCAGCATTTT.

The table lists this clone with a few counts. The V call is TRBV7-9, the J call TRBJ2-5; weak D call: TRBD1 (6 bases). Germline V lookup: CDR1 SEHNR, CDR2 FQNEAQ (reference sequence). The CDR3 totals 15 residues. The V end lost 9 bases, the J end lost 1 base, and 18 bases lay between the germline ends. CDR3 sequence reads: CASFVKGHLQETQYF. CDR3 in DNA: TGTGCCAGTTTTGTCAAGGGACACCTCCAAGAGACCCAGTACTTC.

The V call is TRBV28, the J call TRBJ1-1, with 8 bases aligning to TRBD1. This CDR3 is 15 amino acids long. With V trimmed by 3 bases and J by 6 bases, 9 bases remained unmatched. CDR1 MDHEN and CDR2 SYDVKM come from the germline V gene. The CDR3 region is CASSFLGQERAEAFF. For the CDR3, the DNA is TGTGCCAGCAGTTTCCTGGGACAGGAGCGTGCTGAAGCTTTCTTT.